Listed below are T cell receptor beta chains from one sample, sequenced in a study of T cells in Graves' hyperthyroidism and ophthalmopathy. TCRdb redid the calling of the multiplex PCR reads with MiXCR, one entry per CDR3 protein. This sample carries fewer than 500,000 distinct CDR3 sequences, approximately 15% of them seen once, and the ten largest clones take around 19%. The sample taken for sequencing was blood. These receptors came from a woman in her thirties with Graves' ophthalmopathy. Each CDR3 is given with its conserved first and last residue. Each record gives: clone size, J gene, V gene, D gene, CDR3 protein, CDR3 DNA. D genes are given only for firm matches. Part of the rows lack a size; the others show once, few, many or a class for expanded clones.

clone size: .
J gene: TRBJ1-2
V gene: TRBV10-3
D gene: .
CDR3 protein: CAISETGNYGYTF
CDR3 DNA: TGTGCCATCAGTGAAACAGGCAACTATGGCTACACCTTC

clone size: .
J gene: TRBJ1-3
V gene: TRBV9
D gene: TRBD1
CDR3 protein: CASSVEEGGFSGNTIYF
CDR3 DNA: TGTGCCAGCAGCGTAGAGGAAGGGGGCTTTTCTGGAAACACCATATATTTT

clone size: .
J gene: TRBJ1-2
V gene: TRBV20-1
D gene: .
CDR3 protein: CSAPANQGGGYDYTF
CDR3 DNA: TGCAGTGCTCCAGCAAATCAAGGGGGAGGCTATGACTACACCTTC

clone size: many
J gene: TRBJ2-1
V gene: TRBV20-1
D gene: .
CDR3 protein: CSARVVLNEQFF
CDR3 DNA: TGCAGTGCTAGAGTAGTACTCAATGAGCAGTTCTTC

clone size: many
J gene: TRBJ2-7
V gene: TRBV12-3/TRBV12-4
D gene: .
CDR3 protein: CASSYSGWFYEQYF
CDR3 DNA: TGTGCCAGCAGTTACTCCGGCTGGTTCTACGAGCAGTACTTC

clone size: .
J gene: TRBJ2-1
V gene: TRBV9
D gene: TRBD1
CDR3 protein: CASSVGVGGTGGHNEQFF
CDR3 DNA: TGTGCCAGCAGCGTCGGTGTTGGGGGGACAGGGGGTCATAATGAGCAGTTCTTC

clone size: many
J gene: TRBJ1-1
V gene: TRBV2
D gene: TRBD1
CDR3 protein: CASSAVQGGTEAFF
CDR3 DNA: TGTGCCAGCAGTGCGGTTCAGGGGGGAACTGAAGCTTTCTTT

clone size: .
J gene: TRBJ2-7
V gene: TRBV20-1
D gene: .
CDR3 protein: CSARARPTRGGNHYNEQYF
CDR3 DNA: TGCAGTGCTAGAGCCCGCCCAACTCGAGGGGGGAATCACTACAATGAGCAGTACTTC

clone size: many
J gene: TRBJ2-2
V gene: TRBV11-3
D gene: .
CDR3 protein: CASSKTRLNTGELFF
CDR3 DNA: TGTGCCAGCAGCAAGACTAGGCTGAACACCGGGGAGCTGTTTTTT

clone size: .
J gene: TRBJ2-7
V gene: TRBV11-2
D gene: TRBD1
CDR3 protein: CASSLDRGQIEQYF
CDR3 DNA: TGTGCCAGCAGCCTGGACAGGGGGCAAATTGAGCAGTACTTC

clone size: .
J gene: TRBJ2-7
V gene: TRBV6-5
D gene: .
CDR3 protein: CASSYFAGLSYEQYF
CDR3 DNA: TGTGCCAGCAGTTACTTCGCGGGTCTATCCTACGAGCAGTACTTC

clone size: many
J gene: TRBJ2-3
V gene: TRBV28
D gene: TRBD2
CDR3 protein: CASSLGAGSADTQYF
CDR3 DNA: TGTGCCAGCAGTTTGGGAGCGGGGTCGGCAGATACGCAGTATTTT

clone size: many
J gene: TRBJ1-1
V gene: TRBV20-1
D gene: TRBD1
CDR3 protein: CSALDSIRGTDTEAFF
CDR3 DNA: TGCAGTGCCCTAGACTCAATCAGGGGGACCGACACTGAAGCTTTCTTT

clone size: many
J gene: TRBJ2-5
V gene: TRBV14
D gene: .
CDR3 protein: CASSQNYPGTPSQETQYF
CDR3 DNA: TGTGCCAGCAGCCAAAATTATCCCGGGACACCTTCTCAAGAGACCCAGTACTTC

clone size: many
J gene: TRBJ2-2
V gene: TRBV15
D gene: .
CDR3 protein: CATSRFGSGNIGELFF
CDR3 DNA: TGTGCCACCAGCAGGTTTGGTTCAGGGAACATCGGGGAGCTGTTTTTT

clone size: few
J gene: TRBJ1-5
V gene: TRBV6-6
D gene: .
CDR3 protein: CASSYGGVGQPQHF
CDR3 DNA: TGTGCCAGCAGTTACGGGGGGGTGGGGCAGCCCCAGCATTTT

clone size: many
J gene: TRBJ2-7
V gene: TRBV28
D gene: TRBD1
CDR3 protein: CASSFGTVRGPYEQYF
CDR3 DNA: TGTGCCAGCAGTTTCGGGACAGTACGAGGGCCCTACGAGCAGTACTTC

clone size: many
J gene: TRBJ1-4
V gene: TRBV15
D gene: TRBD1
CDR3 protein: CATSRDDRGLEKLFF
CDR3 DNA: TGTGCCACCAGCAGAGACGACAGGGGGCTTGAAAAACTGTTTTTT

clone size: .
J gene: TRBJ2-2
V gene: TRBV15
D gene: TRBD2
CDR3 protein: CATSRESRAGGGTTGELFF
CDR3 DNA: TGTGCCACCAGCAGAGAGAGCCGCGCGGGGGGGGGGACGACCGGGGAGCTGTTTTTT

clone size: .
J gene: TRBJ2-7
V gene: TRBV12-3/TRBV12-4
D gene: TRBD1
CDR3 protein: CASSSLDREYEQYF
CDR3 DNA: TGTGCCAGCAGTTCTTTAGACAGGGAATACGAGCAGTACTTC

clone size: .
J gene: TRBJ1-2
V gene: TRBV12-3/TRBV12-4
D gene: .
CDR3 protein: CASRDRRAPGGTF
CDR3 DNA: TGTGCCAGCAGGGATAGACGTGCCCCCGGGGGCACCTTC

clone size: few
J gene: TRBJ2-1
V gene: TRBV19
D gene: TRBD2
CDR3 protein: CASRIAGGSNEQFF
CDR3 DNA: TGTGCCAGTAGGATAGCGGGGGGGTCCAATGAGCAGTTCTTC

clone size: many
J gene: TRBJ1-2
V gene: TRBV29-1
D gene: TRBD1
CDR3 protein: CSVEDRKTYTF
CDR3 DNA: TGCAGCGTCGAGGACAGGAAAACATACACCTTC

clone size: .
J gene: TRBJ1-6
V gene: TRBV7-9
D gene: .
CDR3 protein: CASSLGGSHTNSPLHF
CDR3 DNA: TGTGCCAGCAGCTTAGGCGGCAGCCATACGAATTCACCCCTCCACTTT

clone size: few
J gene: TRBJ2-1
V gene: TRBV29-1
D gene: .
CDR3 protein: CSVKSQLTNEQFF
CDR3 DNA: TGCAGCGTTAAATCTCAGCTAACCAATGAGCAGTTCTTC

clone size: many
J gene: TRBJ1-6
V gene: TRBV27
D gene: .
CDR3 protein: CASTPFVGRGSPLHF
CDR3 DNA: TGTGCCAGCACGCCTTTTGTAGGCAGGGGATCACCCCTCCACTTT

clone size: .
J gene: TRBJ1-4
V gene: TRBV9
D gene: .
CDR3 protein: CASSVDQGAREKLFF
CDR3 DNA: TGTGCCAGCAGCGTAGACCAAGGGGCGAGGGAAAAACTGTTTTTT

clone size: many
J gene: TRBJ1-1
V gene: TRBV2
D gene: .
CDR3 protein: CASLTATEAFF
CDR3 DNA: TGTGCCAGCTTGACGGCCACTGAAGCTTTCTTT

clone size: .
J gene: TRBJ2-3
V gene: TRBV2
D gene: TRBD2
CDR3 protein: CASSPGTSGITDTQYF
CDR3 DNA: TGTGCCAGCAGTCCCGGGACTAGCGGGATCACAGATACGCAGTATTTT

clone size: .
J gene: TRBJ1-5
V gene: TRBV28
D gene: .
CDR3 protein: CASRVGGASDTQHF
CDR3 DNA: TGTGCCAGCAGGGTGGGGGGGGCCTCAGATACGCAGCATTTT